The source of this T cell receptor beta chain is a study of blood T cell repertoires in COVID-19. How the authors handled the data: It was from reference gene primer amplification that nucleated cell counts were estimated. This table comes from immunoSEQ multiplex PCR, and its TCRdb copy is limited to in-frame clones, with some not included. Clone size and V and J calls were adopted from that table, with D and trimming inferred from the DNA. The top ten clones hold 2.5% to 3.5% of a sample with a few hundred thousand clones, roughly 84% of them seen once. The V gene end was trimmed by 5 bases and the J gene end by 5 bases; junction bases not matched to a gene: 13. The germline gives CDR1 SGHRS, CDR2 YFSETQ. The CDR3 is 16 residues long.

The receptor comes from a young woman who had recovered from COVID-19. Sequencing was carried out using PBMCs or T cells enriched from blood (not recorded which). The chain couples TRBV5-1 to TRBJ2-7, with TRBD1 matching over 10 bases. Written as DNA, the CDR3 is TGCGCCAGCAGTACCCCGAGGACAGGGGGTCAGGACGAGCAGTACTTC. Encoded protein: CASSTPRTGGQDEQYF.